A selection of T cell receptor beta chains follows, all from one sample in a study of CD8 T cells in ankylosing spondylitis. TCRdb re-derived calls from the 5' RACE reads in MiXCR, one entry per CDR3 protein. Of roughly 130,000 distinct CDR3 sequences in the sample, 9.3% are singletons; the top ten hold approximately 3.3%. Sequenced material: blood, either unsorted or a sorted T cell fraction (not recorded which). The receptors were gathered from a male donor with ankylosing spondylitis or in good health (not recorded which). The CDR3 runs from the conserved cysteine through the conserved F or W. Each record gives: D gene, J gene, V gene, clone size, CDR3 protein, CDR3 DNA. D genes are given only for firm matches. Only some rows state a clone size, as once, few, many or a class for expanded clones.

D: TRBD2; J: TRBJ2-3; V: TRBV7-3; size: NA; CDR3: CASSLFAGDTDTQYF; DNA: TGTGCCAGCAGCTTATTTGCGGGGGACACAGATACGCAGTATTTT
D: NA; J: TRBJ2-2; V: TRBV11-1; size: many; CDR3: CASSLHTGELFF; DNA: TGTGCCAGCAGCTTACACACCGGGGAGCTGTTTTTT
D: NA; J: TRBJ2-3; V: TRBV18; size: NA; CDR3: CASSPRLVGTDTQYF; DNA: TGTGCCAGCTCACCACGACTAGTCGGTACAGATACGCAGTATTTT
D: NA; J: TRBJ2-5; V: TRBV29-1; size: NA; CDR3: CSVVVPGTQYF; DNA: TGCAGCGTTGTAGTACCTGGGACCCAGTACTTC
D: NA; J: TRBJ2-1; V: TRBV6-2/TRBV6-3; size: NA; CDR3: CASIRRSSYNEQFF; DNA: TGTGCCAGCATCAGAAGAAGCTCCTACAATGAGCAGTTCTTC
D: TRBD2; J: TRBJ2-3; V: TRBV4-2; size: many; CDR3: CASSQNLAGAPDTQYF; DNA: TGTGCCAGCAGCCAAAACCTAGCGGGAGCCCCAGATACGCAGTATTTT
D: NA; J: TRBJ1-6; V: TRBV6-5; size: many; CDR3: CASSYSAILGDNSPLHF; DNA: TGTGCCAGCAGTTACTCGGCTATCCTGGGTGATAATTCACCCCTCCACTTT
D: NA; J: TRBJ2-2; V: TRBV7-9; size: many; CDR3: CASSAPGTHTGELFF; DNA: TGTGCCAGCAGCGCCCCCGGGACGCACACCGGGGAGCTGTTTTTT
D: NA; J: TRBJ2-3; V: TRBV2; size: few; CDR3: CASTIRTVSTDTQYF; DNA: TGTGCCAGCACCATAAGGACAGTTTCTACAGATACGCAGTATTTT
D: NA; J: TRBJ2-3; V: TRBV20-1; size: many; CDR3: CSARFGLRDTQYF; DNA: TGCAGTGCTAGGTTCGGCCTACGGGATACGCAGTATTTT
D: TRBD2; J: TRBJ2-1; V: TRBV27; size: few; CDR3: CASSRGTSGYEQFF; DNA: TGTGCCAGCAGTCGAGGGACTAGCGGGTATGAGCAGTTCTTC
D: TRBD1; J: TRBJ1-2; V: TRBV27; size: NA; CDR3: CASYRGLGYGYTF; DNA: TGTGCCAGCTACAGGGGGCTGGGATATGGCTACACCTTC
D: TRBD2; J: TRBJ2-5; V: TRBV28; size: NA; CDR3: CASSLFSSGSETQYF; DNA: TGTGCCAGCAGTTTGTTTTCTAGCGGGAGTGAGACCCAGTACTTC
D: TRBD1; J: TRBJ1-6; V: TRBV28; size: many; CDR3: CASIPGQHNSPLHF; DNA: TGTGCCAGCATCCCGGGACAGCATAATTCACCCCTCCACTTT
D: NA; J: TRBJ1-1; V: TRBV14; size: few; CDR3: CASSHWESANTEAFF; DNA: TGTGCCAGCAGCCATTGGGAATCCGCGAACACTGAAGCTTTCTTT
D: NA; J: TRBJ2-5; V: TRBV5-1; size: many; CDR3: CASSPRPGETQYF; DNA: TGCGCCAGCAGCCCACGGCCCGGAGAGACCCAGTACTTC
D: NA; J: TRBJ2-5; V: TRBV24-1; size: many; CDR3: CATASSPRETQYF; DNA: TGTGCCACCGCCTCGTCCCCTCGAGAGACCCAGTACTTC
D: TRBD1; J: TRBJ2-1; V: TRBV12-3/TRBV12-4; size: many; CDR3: CASTGAGGISSYNEQFF; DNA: TGTGCCAGCACGGGAGCAGGGGGCATCAGCTCCTACAATGAGCAGTTCTTC
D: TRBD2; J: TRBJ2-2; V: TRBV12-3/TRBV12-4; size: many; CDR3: CASTAGLAGVQAGELFF; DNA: TGTGCCAGCACCGCGGGACTAGCGGGAGTTCAGGCCGGGGAGCTGTTTTTT
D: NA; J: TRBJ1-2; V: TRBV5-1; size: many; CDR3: CASSLEGLNYGYTF; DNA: TGCGCCAGCAGCTTGGAGGGGCTAAACTATGGCTACACCTTC
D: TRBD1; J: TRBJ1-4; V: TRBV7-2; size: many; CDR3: CASSLTSGTGVEKLFF; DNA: TGTGCCAGCAGCTTAACATCCGGGACAGGGGTTGAAAAACTGTTTTTT
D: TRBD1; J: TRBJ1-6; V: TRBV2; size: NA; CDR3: CASRNRGRNSPLHF; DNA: TGTGCCAGCAGGAACAGGGGGCGTAATTCACCCCTCCACTTT
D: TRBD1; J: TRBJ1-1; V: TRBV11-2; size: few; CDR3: CASSPIDRTGNTEAFF; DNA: TGTGCCAGCAGCCCGATAGACCGGACAGGGAACACTGAAGCTTTCTTT
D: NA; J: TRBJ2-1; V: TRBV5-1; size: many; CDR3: CAHRFRGQPSYNEQFF; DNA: TGCGCCCACAGGTTTCGGGGTCAACCCTCCTACAATGAGCAGTTCTTC
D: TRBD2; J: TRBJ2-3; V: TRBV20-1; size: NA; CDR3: CSARATSGSTDTQYF; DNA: TGCAGTGCTAGAGCTACTAGCGGTAGCACAGATACGCAGTATTTT
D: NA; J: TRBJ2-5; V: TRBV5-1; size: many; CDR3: CASSLDPGVQETQYF; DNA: TGCGCCAGCAGCTTGGATCCAGGGGTCCAAGAGACCCAGTACTTC
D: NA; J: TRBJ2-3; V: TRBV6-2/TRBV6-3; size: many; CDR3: CASSYSIDTQYF; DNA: TGTGCCAGCAGTTACTCGATTGATACGCAGTATTTT
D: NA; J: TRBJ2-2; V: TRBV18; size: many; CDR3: CASASDTGELFF; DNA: TGTGCCAGCGCTTCTGATACCGGGGAGCTGTTTTTT
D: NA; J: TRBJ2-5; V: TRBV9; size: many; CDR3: CASSVGTGEVETQYF; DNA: TGTGCCAGCAGCGTAGGTACGGGAGAGGTGGAGACCCAGTACTTC
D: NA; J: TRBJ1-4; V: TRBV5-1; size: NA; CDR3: CASSLYTGITNEKLFF; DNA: TGCGCCAGCAGCTTATACACAGGGATAACTAATGAAAAACTGTTTTTT
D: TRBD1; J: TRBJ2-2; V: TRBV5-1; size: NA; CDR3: CASSSGTGVVDTGELFF; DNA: TGCGCCAGCAGCTCCGGGACAGGAGTCGTGGACACCGGGGAGCTGTTTTTT
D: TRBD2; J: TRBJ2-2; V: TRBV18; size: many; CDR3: CASSSLAGAGQTGELFF; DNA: TGTGCCAGCTCATCGCTAGCGGGAGCCGGCCAGACCGGGGAGCTGTTTTTT
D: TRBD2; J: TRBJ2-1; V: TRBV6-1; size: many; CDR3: CASSPEGGTKNEQFF; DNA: TGTGCCAGCAGTCCGGAGGGAGGGACCAAGAATGAGCAGTTCTTC
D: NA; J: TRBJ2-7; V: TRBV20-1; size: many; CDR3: CSASDSSYYEQYF; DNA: TGCAGTGCTAGTGACAGTTCTTACTACGAGCAGTACTTC
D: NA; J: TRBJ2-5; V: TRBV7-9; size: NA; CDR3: CASTSNGIGETQYF; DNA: TGTGCCAGCACCTCTAACGGGATTGGTGAGACCCAGTACTTC
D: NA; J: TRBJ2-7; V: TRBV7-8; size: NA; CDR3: CASSPLRGEQYF; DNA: TGTGCCAGCAGTCCTCTAAGGGGCGAGCAGTACTTC
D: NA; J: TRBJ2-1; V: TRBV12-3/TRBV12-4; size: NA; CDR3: CASSLSTGIEQFF; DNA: TGCGCCAGCAGTTTATCTACAGGAATAGAGCAGTTCTTC